Below, 13 T cell receptor beta chains from the same sample are listed, as sequenced in a study of naive and memory T cell subsets. Two oligonucleotides, mixed equimolar, formed the beta constant-region primer covering TRBC1 and TRBC2. Four rounds of PCR amplified the ligated cDNA using nested alpha and beta constant-region primers plus SP2. Via MiXCR, TCRdb re-called the UMI-ligation and nested PCR reads, giving one row per CDR3 protein. Here the sample spans approximately 80,000 distinct CDR3 sequences, approximately 9.2% being singletons. The specimen sequenced was naive CD8+ T cells from blood. These receptors all stem from a human donor in good health.

This chain uses TRBV28 with TRBJ1-5, with D uncertain. The germline V and J ends were trimmed by 10 bases and 3 bases, with 19 bases remaining between them. The CDR3 is 15 residues long. Germline V lookup: CDR1 MDHEN, CDR2 SYDVKM. Written as DNA, the CDR3 is TGTGCCACCTTATTTTCGGATAGCTACAATCAGCCCCAGCATTTT. It specifies CATLFSDSYNQPQHF. The full variable domain, with the rest looked up from reference TRBV28 and TRBJ1-5, is DVKVTQSSRYLVKRTGEKVFLECVQDMDHENMFWYRQDPGLGLRLIYFSYDVKMKEKGDIPEGYSVSREKKERFSLILESASTNQTSMYLCATLFSDSYNQPQHFGDGTRLSIL.

This clonotype has at least ten counts. This chain uses TRBV27 with TRBJ2-1, with D unresolved. This CDR3 contains 13 residues. Germline V gene sequence: CDR1 MNHEY, CDR2 SMNVEV (reference sequence). Trimming took 6 bases from V and 7 from J, leaving 13 bases between them. CDR3 DNA sequence: TGTGCCAGCAGCTGGGCTACCCCGAATGAGCAGTTCTTC. Translating it yields CASSWATPNEQFF.

This clonotype was detected many times. The J gene is TRBJ1-1, the V gene TRBV20-1; 11 positions match TRBD1. The CDR3 totals 14 residues. Germline V lookup: CDR1 DFQATT, CDR2 SNEGSKA (reference sequence). V was clipped by 1 base and J by 4 bases; unmatched bases: 2. This CDR3 is CSARVGTGGTEAFF. Here the CDR3 DNA reads TGCAGTGCTAGAGTGGGGACAGGGGGCACTGAAGCTTTCTTT.

This clonotype was observed many times. The genes are TRBV7-9 and TRBJ2-7; D is uncertain. Trimming pared 5 bases from V and 2 bases from J, leaving 7 bases between. Germline-derived CDR1 and CDR2 are SEHNR and FQNEAQ (reference sequence). CDR3 length: 12 amino acids. The CDR3 reads CASSTGTYEQYF. CDR3 sequence (DNA): TGTGCCAGCAGCACCGGAACCTACGAGCAGTACTTC.

The sample holds a few counts of this clonotype. V usage is TRBV2 and J usage is TRBJ2-7; D is uncertain. CDR3 length: 10 amino acids. The V and J ends lost 8 bases and 12 bases respectively, with 14 bases between them. Germline assignment: CDR1 SNHLY and CDR2 FYNNEI. The CDR3 sequence: CASAGPSLYF. The DNA for the CDR3 is TGTGCCAGCGCTGGCCCCTCGTTGTACTTC.

In this sample, this clonotype turned up a few times. The chain joins TRBV10-3 to TRBJ1-1; D is unclear. V lost 3 bases and J lost 6, with 5 bases in between. CDR3 length: 11 amino acids. Germline V lookup: CDR1 ENHRY, CDR2 SYGVKD. CDR3: CAISDGSEAFF. The CDR3 coding sequence is TGTGCCATCAGTGATGGCTCTGAAGCTTTCTTT.

The chain has TRBV6-6 and TRBJ1-6; TRBD1 matches at 8 bases. The CDR3 totals 16 residues. CDR1 and CDR2 (germline): MNHNY, SVGAGI (reference sequence). Germline trimming cut 5 bases from V and 5 bases from J; bases unmatched to any gene: 8. CDR3 residues: CASSLLGGQDNSPLHF. The CDR3 coding sequence is TGTGCCAGCAGTCTCCTAGGGGGACAGGATAATTCACCCCTCCACTTT.

The table lists this clonotype with a few counts. V usage is TRBV6-7 and J usage is TRBJ2-7; D gene ambiguous. TRBV6-7 is an ORF for which the function is uncertain. Between the trimmed V and J ends, which lost 8 bases and 5 bases, there was a span of 25 bases. This CDR3 comprises 16 residues. The CDR3 nucleotides read TGTGCCAGCGCGGCACCCGTGATCCGCCTCGGCGACGAGCAGTACTTC. This gives the protein CASAAPVIRLGDEQYF.

In its sample, this clonotype was seen many times. V usage is TRBV6-2 or TRBV6-3 and J usage is TRBJ2-6; TRBD2 might be the D (6 bases). With 6 bases removed from V and 2 bases from J, the gap between germline ends came to 8 bases. The CDR3 length is 14 residues. Germline V gives CDR1 MNHEY, CDR2 SVGEGT. The CDR3 spells CASRGLPGANVLTF. CDR3 DNA sequence: TGTGCCAGCAGGGGACTTCCTGGGGCCAACGTCCTGACTTTC.

This clonotype came up many times. V usage is TRBV7-9 and J usage is TRBJ2-3; no reliable D call. With 1 base removed from V and 0 bases from J, the gap between germline ends came to 8 bases. The CDR3 spans 15 residues. The germline CDR1 and CDR2 sequences are SEHNR and FQNEAQ (reference sequence). CDR3 protein: CASSLGQMSTDTQYF. The CDR3 DNA reads TGTGCCAGCAGCTTAGGGCAGATGAGCACAGATACGCAGTATTTT.

In this sample, this clonotype turned up many times. V gene TRBV12-3 or TRBV12-4 combines with J gene TRBJ2-7; no definite D call. The V end was cut by 1 base, the J end by 8 bases, with 24 bases between. The CDR3 consists of 17 residues. CDR3 residues: CASSLGAVIAWDRKQYF. The CDR3 nucleotides read TGTGCCAGCAGTTTAGGTGCTGTTATCGCTTGGGATAGGAAGCAGTACTTC.

This clonotype was detected many times. The gene calls are TRBV7-9 and TRBJ1-1; possible D gene TRBD1, 5 bases. Germline values: CDR1 SEHNR, CDR2 FQNEAQ (reference sequence). Trimming cost V 1 base and J 7 bases, with 16 bases left between them. The CDR3 contains 15 residues. The CDR3 loop is CASSLGGGLQGEAFF. The DNA for the CDR3 is TGTGCCAGCAGCTTAGGAGGCGGCCTGCAGGGTGAAGCTTTCTTT.

V is TRBV12-5 and J is TRBJ2-2; 9 bases line up with TRBD2. Germline V CDR1 and CDR2: LGHNT, FRNRAP. CDR3 size: 16 residues. V trimming: 5 bases; J trimming: 3 bases; junction bases outside the gene matches: 7. The CDR3 region has the DNA TGTGCTAGTGGTCTAGGGCTAGCGGGATACACCGGGGAGCTGTTTTTT. Amino acid sequence: CASGLGLAGYTGELFF.